Listed here is a single T cell receptor (beta chain). Its antigen is undetermined. The germline V gene encodes CDR1 SGHTA and CDR2 FQGNSA. J gave up 2 bases and V 4 bases, and 11 bases lay outside the gene matches. The CDR3 runs to 16 residues. This record comes from a study of shared clonotypes between healthy human individuals. Whole-study context: The plates for each donor numbered three CD4 naive, three CD4 memory, two CD8 naive and one CD8 memory.

Study observations and caveats: A handful of donors showed sharing of around 5% of naive CD4 clonotypes.

Sequenced by immunoSEQ multiplex PCR; TCRdb stores in-frame clones only, minus some. The table records roughly 2.6 million clones, around nine tenths of them present only once. Memory CD4+ cells were the fraction left after CD45RA+ naive selection. This sequence was found in a man between 18 and 29 years old in good health. This sequence joins TRBV7-2 and TRBJ2-7, with 7 bases lining up with TRBD2. Specimen: naive CD4+ T cells sorted from blood. Noted subset: CD45RA+ positively selected. CDR3 region: CASSWSQWRGTYEQYF. CDR3 in DNA: TGTGCCAGCAGCTGGTCACAATGGCGGGGGACCTACGAGCAGTACTTC.